The entry below gives a single TCR beta chain sequence along with its context. The target antigen is unknown. The data belong to a study of cytomegalovirus exposure and HLA in healthy donors. The study, taken as a whole, reports: A classifier reportedly called cytomegalovirus status with high sensitivity and specificity. According to an earlier analysis, most TCR beta V segments yielded productive rearrangements about 87% or about 30% of the time. Later analysis revealed greater clonal expansion in HLA-associated TCR beta chains than in equally common others.

Each donor was nominally healthy when sampled (though unrecorded immune exposures were likely). V lost 6 bases and J lost 0, with 9 bases in between. The CDR3 loop spans 14 amino acids. The germline CDR1 and CDR2 sequences are MNHEY and SMNVEV (reference sequence). Researchers ran the PCR with 60 Vbeta and 13 Jbeta primers. Using immunoSEQ multiplex PCR, the repertoire was profiled, and TCRdb retains in-frame clones only, with some absent. This sample's table reports approximately 180,000 clones. This TCR was recovered from a man aged 25-40 years in good health and CMV-seronegative. The chain employs TRBV27 and TRBJ1-5; possibly TRBD1 for D (5 bases). The specimen was PBMCs. This chain's CDR3 is CASSGGYSNQPQHF. The CDR3, as DNA: TGTGCCAGCAGCGGGGGATATAGCAATCAGCCCCAGCATTTT.